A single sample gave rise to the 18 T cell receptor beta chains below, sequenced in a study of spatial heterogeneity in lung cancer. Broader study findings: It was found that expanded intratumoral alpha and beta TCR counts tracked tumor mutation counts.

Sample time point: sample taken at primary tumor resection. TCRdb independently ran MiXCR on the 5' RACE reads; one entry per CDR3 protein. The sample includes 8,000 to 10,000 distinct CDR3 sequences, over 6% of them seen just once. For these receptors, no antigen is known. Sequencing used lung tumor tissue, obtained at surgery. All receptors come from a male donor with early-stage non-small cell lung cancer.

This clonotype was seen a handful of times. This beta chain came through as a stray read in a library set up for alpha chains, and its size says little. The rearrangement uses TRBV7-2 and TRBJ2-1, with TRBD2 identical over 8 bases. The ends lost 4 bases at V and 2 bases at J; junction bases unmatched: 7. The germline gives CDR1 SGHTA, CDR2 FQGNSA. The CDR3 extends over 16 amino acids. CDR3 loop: CASSSATSDTYNEQFF. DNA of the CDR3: TGTGCCAGCAGCTCCGCGACTAGCGACACCTACAATGAGCAGTTCTTC.

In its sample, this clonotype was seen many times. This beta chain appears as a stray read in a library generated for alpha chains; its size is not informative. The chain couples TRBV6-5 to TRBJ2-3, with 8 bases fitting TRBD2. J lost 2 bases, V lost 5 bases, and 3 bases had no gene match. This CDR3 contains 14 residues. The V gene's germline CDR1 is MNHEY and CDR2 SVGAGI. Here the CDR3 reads CASSQLAATDTQYF. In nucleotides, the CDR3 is TGTGCCAGCAGTCAACTAGCGGCCACAGATACGCAGTATTTT.

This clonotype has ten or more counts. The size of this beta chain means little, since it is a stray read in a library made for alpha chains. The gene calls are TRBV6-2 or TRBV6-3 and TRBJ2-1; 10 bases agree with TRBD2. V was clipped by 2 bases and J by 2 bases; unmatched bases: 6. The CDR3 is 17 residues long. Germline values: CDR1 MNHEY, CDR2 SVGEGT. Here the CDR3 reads CASSYDTGLAAYNEQFF. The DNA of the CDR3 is TGTGCCAGCAGTTACGATACTGGACTAGCGGCCTACAATGAGCAGTTCTTC.

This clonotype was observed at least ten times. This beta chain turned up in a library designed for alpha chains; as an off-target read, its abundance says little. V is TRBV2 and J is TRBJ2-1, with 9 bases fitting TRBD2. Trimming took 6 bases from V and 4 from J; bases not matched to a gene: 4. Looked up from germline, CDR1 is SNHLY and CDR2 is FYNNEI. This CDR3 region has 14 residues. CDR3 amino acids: CASSGGLAYNEQFF. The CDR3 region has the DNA TGTGCCAGCAGCGGGGGACTAGCATACAATGAGCAGTTCTTC.

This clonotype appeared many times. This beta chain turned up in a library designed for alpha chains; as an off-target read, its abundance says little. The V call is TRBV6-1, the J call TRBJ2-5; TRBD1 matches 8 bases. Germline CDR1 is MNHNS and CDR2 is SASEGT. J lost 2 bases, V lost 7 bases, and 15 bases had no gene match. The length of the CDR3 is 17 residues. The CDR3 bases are TGTGCCAGCAAGGAGACGTACGGGACAGGCCGACAAGAGACCCAGTACTTC. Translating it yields CASKETYGTGRQETQYF.

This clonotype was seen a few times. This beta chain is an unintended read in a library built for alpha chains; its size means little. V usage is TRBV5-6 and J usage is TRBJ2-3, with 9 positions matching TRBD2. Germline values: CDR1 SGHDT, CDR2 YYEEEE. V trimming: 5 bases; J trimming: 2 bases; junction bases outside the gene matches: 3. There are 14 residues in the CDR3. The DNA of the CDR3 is TGTGCCAGCAGGAGACTAGCGGACACAGATACGCAGTATTTT. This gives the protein CASRRLADTDTQYF.

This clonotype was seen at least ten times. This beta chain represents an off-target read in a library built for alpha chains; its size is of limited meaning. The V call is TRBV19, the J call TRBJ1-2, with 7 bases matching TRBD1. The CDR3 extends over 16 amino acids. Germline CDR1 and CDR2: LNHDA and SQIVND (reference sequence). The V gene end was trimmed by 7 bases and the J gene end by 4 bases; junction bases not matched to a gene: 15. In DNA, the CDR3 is TGTGCCAGTACTCATCTCACCGGGACAGTTGGCTATGGCTACACCTTC. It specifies CASTHLTGTVGYGYTF. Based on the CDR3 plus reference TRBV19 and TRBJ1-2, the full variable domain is DGGITQSPKYLFRKEGQNVTLSCEQNLNHDAMYWYRQDPGQGLRLIYYSQIVNDFQKGDIAEGYSVSREKKESFPLTVTSAQKNPTAFYLCASTHLTGTVGYGYTFGSGTRLTVV.

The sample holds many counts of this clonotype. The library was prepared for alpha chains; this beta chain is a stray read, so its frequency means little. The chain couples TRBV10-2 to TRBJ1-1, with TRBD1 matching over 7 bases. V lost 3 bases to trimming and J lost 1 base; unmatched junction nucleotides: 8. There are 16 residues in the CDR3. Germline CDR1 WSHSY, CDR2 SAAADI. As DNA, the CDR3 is TGCGCCAGCAGTGAAAAACAGGGGCTATCGAACACTGAAGCTTTCTTT. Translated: CASSEKQGLSNTEAFF.

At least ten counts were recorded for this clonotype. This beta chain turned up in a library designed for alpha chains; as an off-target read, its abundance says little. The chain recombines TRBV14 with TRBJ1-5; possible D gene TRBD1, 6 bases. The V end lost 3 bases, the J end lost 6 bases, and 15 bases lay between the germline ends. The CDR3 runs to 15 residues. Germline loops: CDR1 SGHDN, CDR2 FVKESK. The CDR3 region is CASSHRDTRAQPQHF. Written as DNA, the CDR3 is TGTGCCAGCAGCCATAGGGACACAAGGGCTCAGCCCCAGCATTTT.

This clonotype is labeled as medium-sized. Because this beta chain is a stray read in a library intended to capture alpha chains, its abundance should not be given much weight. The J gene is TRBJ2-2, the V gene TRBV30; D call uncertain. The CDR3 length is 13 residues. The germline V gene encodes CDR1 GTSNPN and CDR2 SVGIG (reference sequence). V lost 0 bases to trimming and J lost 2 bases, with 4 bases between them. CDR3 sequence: CAWSVPNTGELFF. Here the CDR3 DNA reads TGTGCCTGGAGTGTACCAAACACCGGGGAGCTGTTTTTT.

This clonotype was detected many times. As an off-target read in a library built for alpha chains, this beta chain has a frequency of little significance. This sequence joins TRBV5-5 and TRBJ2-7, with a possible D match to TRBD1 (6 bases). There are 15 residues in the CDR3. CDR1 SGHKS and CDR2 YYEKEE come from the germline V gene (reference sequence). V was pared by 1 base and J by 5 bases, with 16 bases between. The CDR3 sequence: CASSLWAGVGDEQYF. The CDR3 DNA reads TGTGCCAGCAGCTTGTGGGCAGGGGTAGGGGACGAGCAGTACTTC. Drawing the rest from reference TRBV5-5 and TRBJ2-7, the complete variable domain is DAGVTQSPTHLIKTRGQQVTLRCSPISGHKSVSWYQQVLGQGPQFIFQYYEKEERGRGNFPDRFSARQFPNYSSELNVNALLLGDSALYLCASSLWAGVGDEQYFGPGTRLTVT.

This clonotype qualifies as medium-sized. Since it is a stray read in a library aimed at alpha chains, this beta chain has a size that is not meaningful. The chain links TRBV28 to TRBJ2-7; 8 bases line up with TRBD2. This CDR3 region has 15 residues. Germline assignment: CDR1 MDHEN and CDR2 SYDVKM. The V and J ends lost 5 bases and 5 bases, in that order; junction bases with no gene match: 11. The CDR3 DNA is TGTGCCAGCAGTCCCTTGACAGTCGGGAGGGACGAGCAGTACTTC. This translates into CASSPLTVGRDEQYF. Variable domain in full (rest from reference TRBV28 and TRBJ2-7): DVKVTQSSRYLVKRTGEKVFLECVQDMDHENMFWYRQDPGLGLRLIYFSYDVKMKEKGDIPEGYSVSREKKERFSLILESASTNQTSMYLCASSPLTVGRDEQYFGPGTRLTVT.

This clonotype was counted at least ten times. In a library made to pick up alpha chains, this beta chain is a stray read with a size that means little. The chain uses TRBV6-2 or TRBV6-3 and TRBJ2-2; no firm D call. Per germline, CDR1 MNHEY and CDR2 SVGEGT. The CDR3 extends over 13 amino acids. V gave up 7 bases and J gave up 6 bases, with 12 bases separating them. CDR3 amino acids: CASIKTHPGELFF. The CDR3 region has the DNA TGTGCCAGCATCAAAACCCACCCCGGGGAGCTGTTTTTT.

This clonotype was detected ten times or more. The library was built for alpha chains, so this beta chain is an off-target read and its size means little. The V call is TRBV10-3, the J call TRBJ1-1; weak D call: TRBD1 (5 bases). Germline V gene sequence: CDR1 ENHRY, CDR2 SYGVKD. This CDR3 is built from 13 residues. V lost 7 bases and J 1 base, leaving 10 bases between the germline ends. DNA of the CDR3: TGTGCCATCATGGGGGGTCCGAACACTGAAGCTTTCTTT. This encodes CAIMGGPNTEAFF.

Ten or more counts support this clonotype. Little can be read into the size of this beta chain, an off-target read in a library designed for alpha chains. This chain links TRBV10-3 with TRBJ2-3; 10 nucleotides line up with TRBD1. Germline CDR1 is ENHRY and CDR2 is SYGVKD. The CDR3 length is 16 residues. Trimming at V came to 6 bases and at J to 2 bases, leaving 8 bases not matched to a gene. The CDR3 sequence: CAISGPGQGLTDTQYF. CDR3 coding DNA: TGTGCCATCAGCGGCCCGGGACAGGGGCTCACAGATACGCAGTATTTT.

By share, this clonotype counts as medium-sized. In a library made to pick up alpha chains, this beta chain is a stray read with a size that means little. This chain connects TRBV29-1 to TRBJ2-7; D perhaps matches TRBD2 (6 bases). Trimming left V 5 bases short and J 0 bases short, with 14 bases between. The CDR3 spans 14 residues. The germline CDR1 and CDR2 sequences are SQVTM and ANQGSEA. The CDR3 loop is CSVSRDGSSYEQYF. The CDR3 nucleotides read TGCAGCGTTAGTAGGGACGGGAGCTCCTACGAGCAGTACTTC.

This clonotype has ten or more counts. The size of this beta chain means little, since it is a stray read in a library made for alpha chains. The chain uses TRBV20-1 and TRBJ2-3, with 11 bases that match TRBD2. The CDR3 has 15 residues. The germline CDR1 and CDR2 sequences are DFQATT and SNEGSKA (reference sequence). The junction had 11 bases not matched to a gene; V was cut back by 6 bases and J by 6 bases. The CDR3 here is CSADPPSGRSDTQYF. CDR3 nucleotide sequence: TGCAGTGCCGACCCACCTAGCGGGAGGTCCGATACGCAGTATTTT.

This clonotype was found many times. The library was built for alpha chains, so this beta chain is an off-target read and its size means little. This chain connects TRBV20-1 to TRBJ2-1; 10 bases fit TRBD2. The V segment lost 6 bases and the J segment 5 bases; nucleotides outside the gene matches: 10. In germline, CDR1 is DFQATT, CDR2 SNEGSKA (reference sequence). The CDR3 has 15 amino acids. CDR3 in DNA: TGCAGTGCGGTCCCTAGCGGGAGAACCAACAATGAGCAGTTCTTC. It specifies CSAVPSGRTNNEQFF.